This T cell receptor (beta chain) was recorded in a study of T cell responses to AZD1222 COVID-19 vaccine. About the research overall: Recipients boosted at about 4 weeks or about 12 weeks are pooled. Points from the study as a whole: Vaccine-associated CD4 TCRs spanned spike, dominant at 160-218 and 743-854. Baseline seropositivity occurred in only a handful of AZD1222 recipients. With two AZD1222 doses given, Spike-specific TCR breadth and depth both rose.

As regards this clone: Its antigen remains unknown.

Clones were sequenced by immunoSEQ multiplex PCR, and TCRdb holds only the in-frame ones, with some missing. The sample holds 100,000 or so clones, less than 95% seen once. The sample in question was peripheral blood, obtained on day 0 of AZD1222 vaccination. The source of this sequence is an adult in good health.

CDR3 region: CASSLSDTQPQHF. The CDR3 bases are TGTGCCAGCAGTTTATCGGACACCCAGCCCCAGCATTTT. This chain joins TRBV28 and TRBJ1-5; D is possibly TRBD1 (5 bases). Germline V gives CDR1 MDHEN, CDR2 SYDVKM. V shed 1 base and J shed 7 bases, with 8 bases lying between them. The CDR3 is 13 amino acids.